The 8 T cell receptor beta chains reported below all come from one sample, sequenced in a study of PD-L1 blockade in urothelial cancer. Only in-frame clones appear in the TCRdb table, and some are missing; sequencing was by immunoSEQ multiplex PCR. Among about 110,000 clones, approximately 85% were seen once, and the ten largest hold 2% to 2.5%. The material was PBMCs, obtained around atezolizumab (anti-PD-L1) treatment. These receptors all come from a man aged 50-59 years with urothelial cancer.

Of note for this clone: The limits of the CDR3 on the DNA are not certain, so only TCRdb's listed CDR3 is given. The chain joins TRBV9 to TRBJ1-4. Per germline, CDR1 SGDLS and CDR2 YYNGEE. The length of the CDR3 is 14 amino acids, counting both ends. This chain's CDR3 is CASSVGAGAEKLLF.

The chain is built from TRBV5-1 and TRBJ2-1; TRBD1 agrees at 11 bases. Trimming removed 4 bases from V and 7 bases from J; junction bases left unmatched: 4. The CDR3 has 14 amino acids. CDR1 SGHRS and CDR2 YFSETQ come from the germline V gene. The CDR3 loop reads CASSRGQGANEQFF. The CDR3 nucleotides read TGCGCCAGCAGCCGTGGACAGGGGGCTAATGAGCAGTTCTTC.

J is TRBJ2-2 and V is TRBV10-3; 8 bases are a match to TRBD1. Looked up from germline, CDR1 is ENHRY and CDR2 is SYGVKD. The CDR3 is made up of 15 amino acids. V gave up 6 bases and J gave up 2 bases; unmatched junction bases: 5. CDR3 residues: CAIRKDRVNTGELFF. The CDR3 nucleotides read TGTGCCATCAGGAAGGACAGGGTCAACACCGGGGAGCTGTTTTTT.

The chain carries TRBV5-6 and TRBJ2-1, with TRBD1 matching over 9 bases. The V segment lost 2 bases and the J segment 8 bases; nucleotides outside the gene matches: 8. The CDR3 runs 15 residues. Germline V CDR1 and CDR2: SGHDT, YYEEEE. CDR3 bases: TGTGCCAGCAGCTTACGGGACAGGGTGGTTTATGAGCAGTTCTTC. Its translation: CASSLRDRVVYEQFF.

V and J are TRBV5-1 and TRBJ2-7; 7 positions match TRBD1. Germline V CDR1 and CDR2: SGHRS, YFSETQ. The ends lost 4 bases at V and 0 bases at J; junction bases unmatched: 10. The length of the CDR3 is 16 residues. The CDR3 DNA is TGCGCCAGCAGCCGAACAACAGGGGCCGGCTCCTACGAGCAGTACTTC. Translation: CASSRTTGAGSYEQYF.

This clone appeared a few times. The gene calls are TRBV21-1 and TRBJ1-5. TRBV21-1 is noted as a pseudogene. The CDR3 covers 17 residues. CDR3: CASSKGKGDYSNQPQHF. The CDR3 DNA reads as TGTGCCAGCAGCAAAGGAAAGGGAGATTATAGCAATCAGCCCCAGCATTTT.

The gene calls are TRBV28 and TRBJ2-7, with 10 nucleotides matching TRBD2. From germline, CDR1 is MDHEN and CDR2 SYDVKM. Germline trimming cut 11 bases from V and 4 bases from J; bases unmatched to any gene: 8. This CDR3 comprises 13 residues. The CDR3 is CAVEREGPYEQYF. For the CDR3, the DNA is TGTGCCGTCGAGCGGGAGGGACCTTACGAGCAGTACTTC. The variable domain in full, with the rest retrieved from reference TRBV28 and TRBJ2-7, is DVKVTQSSRYLVKRTGEKVFLECVQDMDHENMFWYRQDPGLGLRLIYFSYDVKMKEKGDIPEGYSVSREKKERFSLILESASTNQTSMYLCAVEREGPYEQYFGPGTRLTVT.

The genes are TRBV6-1 and TRBJ2-7, with 10 bases lining up with TRBD2. Germline V lookup: CDR1 MNHNS, CDR2 SASEGT. CDR3 length equals 14 residues. With V trimmed by 6 bases and J by 3 bases, 5 bases remained unmatched. CDR3 in amino acids: CASRPGTSDYEQYF. The CDR3 coding sequence is TGTGCCAGCAGGCCCGGGACTAGCGACTACGAGCAGTACTTC.